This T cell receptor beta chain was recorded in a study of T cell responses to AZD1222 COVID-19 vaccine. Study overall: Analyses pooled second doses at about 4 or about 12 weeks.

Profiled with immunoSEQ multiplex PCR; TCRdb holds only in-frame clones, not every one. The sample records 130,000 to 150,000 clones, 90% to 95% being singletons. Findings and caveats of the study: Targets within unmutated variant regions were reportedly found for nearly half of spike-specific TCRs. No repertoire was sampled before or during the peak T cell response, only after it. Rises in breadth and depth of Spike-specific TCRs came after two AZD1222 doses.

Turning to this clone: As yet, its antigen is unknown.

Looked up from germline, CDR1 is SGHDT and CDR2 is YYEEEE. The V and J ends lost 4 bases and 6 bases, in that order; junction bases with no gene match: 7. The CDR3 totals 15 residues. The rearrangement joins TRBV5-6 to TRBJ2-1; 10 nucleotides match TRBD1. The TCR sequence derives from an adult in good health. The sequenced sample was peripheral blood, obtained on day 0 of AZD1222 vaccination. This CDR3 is CASSRGQGNGNEQFF. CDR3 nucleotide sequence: TGTGCCAGCAGCCGGGGACAGGGGAACGGCAATGAGCAGTTCTTC.